This T cell receptor beta chain was profiled in a study of human T cells and chemical hapten exposure. This clonotype was found a few times. In the library, unique molecular identifiers were attached to individual cDNA molecules. Under the authors' procedure: Counting gave a median of around 89,000 TCRs per sample, with values ranging from roughly 23,224 to 700,000. From the RACE reads, TCRdb called clonotypes with MiXCR, one entry per CDR3 protein. Clone size and V and J calls follow TCRdb, not the original study. Of approximately 260,000 distinct CDR3 sequences listed, around 7.7% were seen once; the top ten hold 1.2%. This CDR3 contains 14 residues. The V end lost 6 bases, the J end lost 2 bases, and 11 bases lay between the germline ends. Germline V gene data show CDR1 as MNHEY and CDR2 as SMNVEV (reference sequence). Documented time point: pre-sensitization, week 0. Treatment meaning: therapeutic diphenylcyclopropenone sensitization with weekly scalp DPC. The donor pool consisted of alopecia patients aged 18 to 70 years, considered suitable for DPC.

The rearrangement joins TRBV27 to TRBJ2-1; D possibly corresponds to TRBD2 (5 bases). This sequence was found in a man aged 18 to 29 with alopecia areata. Some clones in this sample may be carry-over from other donors' samples. This specimen was whole blood, taken in connection with sensitization to the hapten diphenylcyclopropenone (DPC). CDR3: CASRVAPTYNEQFF. DNA for the CDR3: TGTGCCAGCAGAGTAGCGCCGACCTACAATGAGCAGTTCTTC.